A single sample gave rise to the 23 T cell receptor beta chains below, sequenced in a study of T cell responses to AZD1222 COVID-19 vaccine (dated by TCRdb to the early 2020s). Library preparation was by the immunoSEQ multiplex PCR assay. As stored in TCRdb, this immuneACCESS dataset retains in-frame rearrangements with V and J assigned. A fraction of the clones does not appear; measured against another copy, unresolved V genes explain less than half of the discrepancy, and the remainder lacks a known reason. This sample holds some 190,000 clones; 75% to 90% were observed only once. Clones ranked in the top ten supply approximately 6.9% of the sample. The label giving this sample's time point can be read as: baseline before first vaccination. The input for sequencing was peripheral blood, taken on day 0 of AZD1222 vaccination. These receptors were taken from an adult in good health.

This chain connects TRBV3-1 (or the pseudogene TRBV3-2) to TRBJ1-6; tentatively, D is TRBD1 (5 bases). Germline CDR1 LGHDT, CDR2 YNNKEL (reference sequence). The CDR3 runs to 16 residues. The ends were cut back, 2 bases at V and 0 bases at J, with 8 bases in the middle. The CDR3 DNA is TGTGCCAGCAGCCAACGGCAGGGCTCCTATAATTCACCCCTCCACTTT. This sequence encodes CASSQRQGSYNSPLHF.

The V gene is TRBV6-2 or TRBV6-3, the J gene TRBJ1-5, with 7 bases fitting TRBD1. Trimming cost V 6 bases and J 0 bases; bases outside gene matches: 5. Germline V gene sequence: CDR1 MNHEY, CDR2 SVGEGT. The CDR3 runs to 15 residues. The CDR3 protein is CASSFQGGSNQPQHF. The CDR3 coding sequence is TGTGCCAGCAGCTTCCAGGGGGGTAGCAATCAGCCCCAGCATTTT.

V is TRBV27 and J is TRBJ2-2, with 8 positions matching TRBD2. From germline, CDR1 is MNHEY and CDR2 SMNVEV (reference sequence). The CDR3 has 17 residues. Germline trimming cut 0 bases from V and 4 bases from J; bases unmatched to any gene: 7. CDR3 amino acids: CASSLSGLAGLTGELFF. The CDR3 nucleotides read TGTGCCAGCAGTTTATCTGGTCTAGCGGGTCTCACCGGGGAGCTGTTTTTT.

V usage is TRBV6-2 or TRBV6-3 and J usage is TRBJ2-1, with TRBD1 matching over 10 bases. Germline V gives CDR1 MNHEY, CDR2 SVGEGT. The CDR3 extends over 15 amino acids. Trimming at V came to 2 bases and at J to 3 bases, leaving 1 base not matched to a gene. The CDR3 region has the DNA TGTGCCAGCAGTTACGGACAGGGGGACTACAATGAGCAGTTCTTC. This translates into CASSYGQGDYNEQFF.

Here the CDR3 DNA reads TGTGCCAGCAGCCAAGACAGGGTTTTGCAAGAGACCCAGTACTTC. Translation: CASSQDRVLQETQYF. This chain joins TRBV7-9 and TRBJ2-5; 7 bases align to TRBD1. The CDR3 loop spans 15 amino acids. CDR1 SEHNR and CDR2 FQNEAQ come from the germline V gene (reference sequence). With 5 bases clipped from V and 2 bases from J, the junction kept 8 bases outside the gene matches.

This chain connects TRBV11-2 to TRBJ2-3, with TRBD2 identical over 8 bases. The CDR3 length is 16 residues. Looked up from germline, CDR1 is SGHAT and CDR2 is FQNNGV. V trimming: 1 base; J trimming: 3 bases; junction bases outside the gene matches: 6. The CDR3 DNA reads as TGTGCCAGCAGCTTAGTCGGGGGGGCACGGACAGATACGCAGTATTTT. Its protein is CASSLVGGARTDTQYF.

The chain recombines TRBV18 with TRBJ1-6, with 9 bases aligning to TRBD1. The J segment lost 7 bases and the V segment lost 4 bases, leaving 2 bases of the junction unmatched. The V gene's germline CDR1 is KGHSH and CDR2 LQKENI. CDR3 length equals 14 residues. CDR3 loop: CASSRGTGNSPLHF. CDR3 nucleotide sequence: TGTGCCAGCTCACGAGGGACAGGGAATTCACCCCTCCACTTT.

The CDR3 nucleotides read TGCGCCAGCAGCCAAGCGGCAGGGACTAACTATGGCTACACCTTC. Translated, it gives CASSQAAGTNYGYTF. The chain couples TRBV4-1 to TRBJ1-2; weak D call: TRBD1 (5 bases). The CDR3 covers 15 residues. V lost 1 base and J 0 bases, leaving 9 bases between the germline ends. Germline CDR1 reads MGHRA; CDR2 reads YSYEKL.

This clone was observed once. The CDR3 bases are TGTGCCAGCAGTACTCCCCCGGACACAAAGGGGTTTAACTATGGCTACACCTTC. Its protein is CASSTPPDTKGFNYGYTF. The V gene is TRBV28, the J gene TRBJ1-2; the D gene is possibly TRBD1 (5 bases). The CDR3 consists of 18 residues. V was trimmed by 5 bases and J by 1 base, leaving 23 bases between them. Looked up from germline, CDR1 is MDHEN and CDR2 is SYDVKM.

This chain connects TRBV28 to TRBJ2-4, with TRBD2 as a possible D gene (6 bases). The V end was cut by 3 bases, the J end by 9 bases, with 12 bases between. CDR1 is MDHEN, CDR2 SYDVKM, per germline. The CDR3 consists of 13 residues. The CDR3 DNA is TGTGCCAGCAGTTTGGGGCGGGGTCTCATTCAGTACTTC. It specifies CASSLGRGLIQYF. The full variable domain, its missing parts supplied by reference TRBV28 and TRBJ2-4, is DVKVTQSSRYLVKRTGEKVFLECVQDMDHENMFWYRQDPGLGLRLIYFSYDVKMKEKGDIPEGYSVSREKKERFSLILESASTNQTSMYLCASSLGRGLIQYFGAGTRLSVL.

This chain uses TRBV6-6 with TRBJ2-2; D is unresolved. The CDR3 spans 15 residues. Trimming took 0 bases from V and 2 from J, leaving 7 bases between them. Germline V lookup: CDR1 MNHNY, CDR2 SVGAGI (reference sequence). Written as DNA, the CDR3 is TGTGCCAGCAGTTACTCGAGCGCTAACACCGGGGAGCTGTTTTTT. Translated, it gives CASSYSSANTGELFF.

The chain carries TRBV28 and TRBJ2-1, with TRBD2 matching over 7 bases. Germline V lookup: CDR1 MDHEN, CDR2 SYDVKM. Trimming at V came to 3 bases and at J to 0 bases, leaving 2 bases not matched to a gene. The CDR3 is 15 amino acids. CDR3 residues: CASSFTGGSYNEQFF. The CDR3 nucleotides are TGTGCCAGCAGTTTCACGGGGGGCTCCTACAATGAGCAGTTCTTC.

The CDR3 DNA follows: TGTGCCAGTAGTCCACAGGGTAGCAGCTACGAGCAGTACTTC. It translates to CASSPQGSSYEQYF. The chain employs TRBV19 and TRBJ2-7; possibly TRBD1 for D (6 bases). This CDR3 is 14 amino acids long. The ends were cut back, 5 bases at V and 3 bases at J, with 14 bases in the middle. CDR1 is LNHDA and CDR2 is SQIVND in the germline V gene (reference sequence).

This chain connects TRBV5-4 to TRBJ2-5, with D hard to call. Germline CDR1 and CDR2: SGHNT and YYREEE (reference sequence). This CDR3 region has 14 residues. V lost 4 bases and J 2 bases, leaving 12 bases between the germline ends. CDR3 sequence (DNA): TGTGCCAGCAGCCTCCCTAGGGCACAAGAGACCCAGTACTTC. This sequence encodes CASSLPRAQETQYF. The full variable domain, in which reference TRBV5-4 and TRBJ2-5 provide the parts outside the CDR3, is ETGVTQSPTHLIKTRGQQVTLRCSSQSGHNTVSWYQQALGQGPQFIFQYYREEENGRGNFPPRFSGLQFPNYSSELNVNALELDDSALYLCASSLPRAQETQYFGPGTRLLVL.

The rearrangement links TRBV7-2 to TRBJ1-1; D ambiguous. CDR1 and CDR2 from the germline V gene are SGHTA and FQGNSA. The CDR3 runs 13 residues. Trimming stripped 5 bases from V and 3 bases from J, with 10 bases between. Written as DNA, the CDR3 is TGTGCCAGCAGCCCCCGATATGACACTGAAGCTTTCTTT. Its translation: CASSPRYDTEAFF.

The chain uses TRBV6-1 and TRBJ1-2; TRBD1 matches at 9 bases. The CDR3 extends over 14 amino acids. Per germline, CDR1 MNHNS and CDR2 SASEGT. V lost 5 bases to trimming and J lost 7 bases; unmatched junction nucleotides: 8. The CDR3 DNA is TGTGCCAGCAGTAGGACAGGGGAGACTGGTGGCTACACCTTC. The encoded protein is CASSRTGETGGYTF.

The rearrangement links TRBV4-1 to TRBJ1-2; maybe TRBD1 (6 bases). V was cut by 0 bases and J by 7 bases, with 18 bases left in between. There are 16 residues in the CDR3. Looked up from germline, CDR1 is MGHRA and CDR2 is YSYEKL. The CDR3 nucleotides read TGCGCCAGCAGCCAAGATCTTCGGACAGTTGGCGGTGGCTACACCTTC. Protein product: CASSQDLRTVGGGYTF.

The chain employs TRBV4-3 and TRBJ1-2, with D unclear. CDR3 length equals 16 residues. Germline V lookup: CDR1 LGHNA, CDR2 YSLEER. V was cut by 0 bases and J by 4 bases, with 15 bases left in between. CDR3 in DNA: TGCGCCAGCAGCCAAGAGCGTTTTCCTGACGGCTATGGCTACACCTTC. This translates into CASSQERFPDGYGYTF.

The J gene is TRBJ2-1, the V gene TRBV24-1, with 7 nucleotides matching TRBD1. The germline V gene encodes CDR1 KGHDR and CDR2 SFDVKD. Trimming took 9 bases from V and 4 from J; bases not matched to a gene: 11. CDR3 length: 15 residues. CDR3 coding DNA: TGTGCCACCGGCGACAGGGATGCCCAGTACAATGAGCAGTTCTTC. Its translation is CATGDRDAQYNEQFF.

The rearrangement uses TRBV28 and TRBJ2-7; 9 bases fit TRBD1. V shed 5 bases and J 5 bases; nucleotides not matched to a gene: 13. Per the germline V gene, CDR1 is MDHEN and CDR2 is SYDVKM. The CDR3 has 16 amino acids. DNA for the CDR3: TGTGCCAGCAGTCGAGAACAGGGGGCTAAGCTCCACGAGCAGTACTTC. It yields the protein CASSREQGAKLHEQYF.

The rearrangement uses TRBV5-1 and TRBJ2-5, with D maybe TRBD1 (5 bases). Per germline, CDR1 SGHRS and CDR2 YFSETQ. V was cut by 4 bases and J by 3 bases, with 22 bases left in between. The length of the CDR3 is 17 residues. The CDR3 region has the DNA TGCGCCAGCAGCCCGAATCACCCAACAAGGGGAAAAGAGACCCAGTACTTC. This sequence encodes CASSPNHPTRGKETQYF.

V and J are TRBV19 and TRBJ1-4; TRBD1 aligns across 7 bases. Germline V gene data show CDR1 as LNHDA and CDR2 as SQIVND (reference sequence). The CDR3 runs to 15 residues. The V and J ends lost 6 bases and 3 bases, in that order; junction bases with no gene match: 7. CDR3 loop: CASRHQGGPNEKLFF. For the CDR3, the DNA is TGTGCCAGTAGACATCAAGGGGGCCCTAATGAAAAACTGTTTTTT.

J is TRBJ2-5 and V is TRBV4-1, with TRBD2 matching 13 bases. Germline CDR1 reads MGHRA; CDR2 reads YSYEKL. V trimming: 4 bases; J trimming: 1 base; junction bases outside the gene matches: 3. This CDR3 comprises 16 residues. CDR3 amino acids: CASSRRLAGGQETQYF. CDR3 DNA sequence: TGCGCCAGCAGCCGGCGACTAGCGGGGGGCCAAGAGACCCAGTACTTC.